One and the same sample provided the 17 T cell receptor beta chains below, sequenced in a study of human T cells and chemical hapten exposure. Time point reported: patch test 1, 2 weeks after DPC sensitization. Treatment given: therapeutic diphenylcyclopropenone sensitization with weekly scalp DPC. One entry per CDR3 protein results from TCRdb running MiXCR on the RACE reads. The repertoire holds about 13,000 distinct CDR3 sequences, roughly 15% seen once, with around 6.7% in the top ten. Here the sequenced sample was whole blood, taken in connection with sensitization to the hapten diphenylcyclopropenone (DPC). The receptor source for this set is a woman in her twenties or thirties with alopecia areata. Some clones in this sample may be carry-over from other donors' samples.

By share of the sample, this clonotype is medium-sized. The J gene is TRBJ1-1, the V gene TRBV29-1, with 8 bases that match TRBD1. The V segment lost 5 bases and the J segment 3 bases; nucleotides outside the gene matches: 8. CDR3 size: 14 residues. In germline, CDR1 is SQVTM, CDR2 ANQGSEA. CDR3 in amino acids: CSVLAGGKDTEAFF. The DNA of the CDR3 is TGCAGCGTTCTTGCAGGGGGCAAGGACACTGAAGCTTTCTTT.

This clonotype came up a few times. The chain couples TRBV7-3 to TRBJ2-1; the match to TRBD2 covers 10 bases. This CDR3 region has 14 residues. Germline CDR1 reads SGHTA; CDR2 reads FQGTGA. Trimming cost V 6 bases and J 4 bases; bases outside gene matches: 3. CDR3 sequence: CASSMTSGYNEQFF. DNA of the CDR3: TGTGCCAGCAGTATGACTAGCGGGTACAATGAGCAGTTCTTC.

This clonotype qualifies as medium-sized. V gene TRBV28 combines with J gene TRBJ1-5, with 12 bases matching TRBD1. V gave up 3 bases and J gave up 6 bases; unmatched junction bases: 3. Per the germline V gene, CDR1 is MDHEN and CDR2 is SYDVKM. CDR3 length: 15 amino acids. For the CDR3, the DNA is TGTGCCAGCAGTTTTGGGGACAGGGGGCGTCAGCCCCAGCATTTT. Its translation is CASSFGDRGRQPQHF. The entire variable domain, with the rest obtained from reference TRBV28 and TRBJ1-5, is as follows: DVKVTQSSRYLVKRTGEKVFLECVQDMDHENMFWYRQDPGLGLRLIYFSYDVKMKEKGDIPEGYSVSREKKERFSLILESASTNQTSMYLCASSFGDRGRQPQHFGDGTRLSIL.

V and J are TRBV12-3 or TRBV12-4 and TRBJ2-6; D is undetermined. The germline V and J ends were trimmed by 6 bases and 0 bases, with 3 bases remaining between them. The length of the CDR3 is 13 residues. The CDR3 DNA follows: TGTGCCAGCAGCCTCTCTGGGGCCAACGTCCTGACTTTC. This encodes CASSLSGANVLTF.

This clonotype was seen only a few times. The genes are TRBV19 and TRBJ2-4, with D unresolved. The ends were cut back, 7 bases at V and 0 bases at J, with 10 bases in the middle. CDR1 and CDR2 (germline): LNHDA, SQIVND (reference sequence). The CDR3 loop spans 14 amino acids. The CDR3 coding sequence is TGTGCCAGTAAAGTCCCGCTAGCCAAAAACATTCAGTACTTC. This encodes CASKVPLAKNIQYF.

The CDR3 protein is CASRKQGLAAEAFF. The DNA for the CDR3 is TGTGCCAGCAGAAAGCAGGGGTTGGCAGCTGAAGCTTTCTTT. The gene calls are TRBV28 and TRBJ1-1; weak D call: TRBD1 (6 bases). V shed 6 bases and J shed 6 bases, with 17 bases lying between them. The CDR3 runs to 14 residues. Germline CDR1 MDHEN, CDR2 SYDVKM. Combining the CDR3 with reference TRBV28 and TRBJ1-1 gives the whole variable domain DVKVTQSSRYLVKRTGEKVFLECVQDMDHENMFWYRQDPGLGLRLIYFSYDVKMKEKGDIPEGYSVSREKKERFSLILESASTNQTSMYLCASRKQGLAAEAFFGQGTRLTVV.

This rearrangement joins TRBV5-6 to TRBJ1-4; TRBD1 aligns across 8 bases. V lost 4 bases to trimming and J lost 6 bases; unmatched junction nucleotides: 5. Germline CDR1 is SGHDT and CDR2 is YYEEEE. The CDR3 has 14 residues. The chain's CDR3 is CASSRGQGYEKLFF. The CDR3 region has the DNA TGTGCCAGCAGCCGCGGACAGGGATATGAAAAACTGTTTTTT. The full variable domain, completed using reference TRBV5-6 and TRBJ1-4, is DAGVTQSPTHLIKTRGQQVTLRCSPKSGHDTVSWYQQALGQGPQFIFQYYEEEERQRGNFPDRFSGHQFPNYSSELNVNALLLGDSALYLCASSRGQGYEKLFFGSGTQLSVL.

Relative to its sample, this clonotype is medium-sized. V gene TRBV6-2 or TRBV6-3 combines with J gene TRBJ2-4; 7 bases map to TRBD1. Germline-derived CDR1 and CDR2 are MNHEY and SVGEGT. This CDR3 has 18 residues. Unmatched junction bases numbered 15, after V lost 2 bases and J lost 5 bases. CDR3 sequence (DNA): TGTGCCAGCAGTTACCCTAAGGGGGCGGGCCTCAATCAAAACATTCAGTACTTC. This translates into CASSYPKGAGLNQNIQYF.

This clonotype rates as medium-sized. The gene calls are TRBV19 and TRBJ1-2, with 8 bases identical to TRBD1. With 4 bases clipped from V and 3 bases from J, the junction kept 4 bases outside the gene matches. The germline CDR1 and CDR2 sequences are LNHDA and SQIVND (reference sequence). This CDR3 is built from 14 residues. This CDR3 reads CASSTQGADYGYTF. CDR3 coding DNA: TGTGCCAGTAGTACCCAGGGGGCCGACTATGGCTACACCTTC.

In this sample, this clonotype turned up many times. The chain links TRBV28 to TRBJ1-6, with a possible D match to TRBD1 (6 bases). Looked up from germline, CDR1 is MDHEN and CDR2 is SYDVKM. The CDR3 runs to 12 residues. The V gene lost 6 bases and the J gene lost 16 bases, with 16 bases spanning the gap. This CDR3 is CASRINTGLLHF. CDR3 in DNA: TGTGCCAGCAGAATCAACACAGGGTTACTCCACTTT. Based on the CDR3 plus reference TRBV28 and TRBJ1-6, the full variable domain is DVKVTQSSRYLVKRTGEKVFLECVQDMDHENMFWYRQDPGLGLRLIYFSYDVKMKEKGDIPEGYSVSREKKERFSLILESASTNQTSMYLCASRINTGLLHFGNGTRLTVT.

This clonotype has ten or more counts. The rearrangement uses TRBV11-2 and TRBJ2-7; D could derive from TRBD1 or TRBD2 (5 bases each). This CDR3 is 16 amino acids long. The V end was cut by 1 base, the J end by 0 bases, with 13 bases between. Germline CDR1 and CDR2: SGHAT and FQNNGV. CDR3 in amino acids: CASSLGGRLSSYEQYF. CDR3 bases: TGTGCCAGCAGCTTAGGGGGACGGTTGAGCTCCTACGAGCAGTACTTC.

The genes are TRBV6-2 or TRBV6-3 and TRBJ2-7, with D tentatively TRBD1 or TRBD2 (5 bases each). Germline V gene sequence: CDR1 MNHEY, CDR2 SVGEGT. The CDR3 length is 16 residues. Between the trimmed V and J ends, which lost 0 bases and 2 bases, there was a span of 14 bases. Written as DNA, the CDR3 is TGTGCCAGCAGTTACTCGAAACGGGGCCCGACCTACGAGCAGTACGTC. Translating it yields CASSYSKRGPTYEQYV.

This clonotype was picked up many times. This chain connects TRBV20-1 to TRBJ2-1, with D possibly matching TRBD1 (5 bases). The CDR3 runs to 15 residues. Germline values: CDR1 DFQATT, CDR2 SNEGSKA (reference sequence). The V end lost 0 bases, the J end lost 8 bases, and 17 bases lay between the germline ends. CDR3 in amino acids: CSARDLGRAPYEQFF. In nucleotides, the CDR3 is TGCAGTGCTAGAGATCTGGGCAGGGCCCCATATGAGCAGTTCTTC.

The chain is built from TRBV6-1 and TRBJ1-5; D is perhaps TRBD1 (6 bases). The CDR3 is made up of 15 amino acids. Trimming pared 4 bases from V and 0 bases from J, leaving 10 bases between. Germline V gene lookup returns CDR1 MNHNS and CDR2 SASEGT. In DNA, the CDR3 is TGTGCCAGCAGTGGGCGGACAGATAGCAATCAGCCCCAGCATTTT. Amino acid sequence: CASSGRTDSNQPQHF.

Points on this clonotype: The junction does not match germline at one end; this may be a read error. V gene TRBV18 combines with J gene TRBJ1-1; D is possibly TRBD1 (5 bases). CDR3 length: 15 residues. Germline CDR1 KGHSH, CDR2 LQKENI. The CDR3 region is CASPPREAGHTEAFF. The CDR3 coding sequence is TGTGCCAGCCCACCACGCGAAGCGGGACACACTGAAGCTTTCTTT.

This clonotype was recorded at least ten times. The chain carries TRBV29-1 and TRBJ2-5, with D uncertain. There are 11 residues in the CDR3. Germline CDR1 reads SQVTM; CDR2 reads ANQGSEA. V lost 4 bases, J lost 4 bases, and 7 bases lay in between. The CDR3 reads CSVGAGETQYF. The CDR3 nucleotides read TGCAGCGTTGGAGCAGGAGAGACCCAGTACTTC.

This chain links TRBV10-3 with TRBJ2-3; tentatively, D is TRBD2 (5 bases). CDR3 length equals 15 residues. Germline assignment: CDR1 ENHRY and CDR2 SYGVKD. The ends were cut back, 2 bases at V and 2 bases at J, with 11 bases in the middle. The CDR3 sequence is CAISEGEGPTDTQYF. In DNA, the CDR3 is TGTGCCATCAGTGAGGGAGAGGGTCCCACAGATACGCAGTATTTT.